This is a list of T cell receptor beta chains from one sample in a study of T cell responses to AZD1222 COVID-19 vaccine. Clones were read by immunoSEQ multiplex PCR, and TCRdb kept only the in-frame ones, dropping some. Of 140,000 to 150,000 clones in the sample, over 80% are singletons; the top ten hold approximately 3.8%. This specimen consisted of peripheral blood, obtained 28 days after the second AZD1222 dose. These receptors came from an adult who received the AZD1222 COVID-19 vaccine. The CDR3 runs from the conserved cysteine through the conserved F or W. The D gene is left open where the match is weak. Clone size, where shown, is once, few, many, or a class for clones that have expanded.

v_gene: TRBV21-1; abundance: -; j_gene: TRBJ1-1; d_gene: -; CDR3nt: TGTGCCAGCAGCAAGGGTCTCTCCCCACGAGGCACTGAAGCTTTCTTT; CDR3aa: CASSKGLSPRGTEAFF
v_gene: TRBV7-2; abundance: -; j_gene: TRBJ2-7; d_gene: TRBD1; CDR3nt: TGTGCCAGCAGCCCCGGGACAGGGGGTTACGAGCAGTACTTC; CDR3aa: CASSPGTGGYEQYF
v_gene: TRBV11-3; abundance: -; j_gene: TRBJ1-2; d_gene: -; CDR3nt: TGTGCCAGCAGCTCGGGGGCGTGGGGCTACACCTTC; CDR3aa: CASSSGAWGYTF
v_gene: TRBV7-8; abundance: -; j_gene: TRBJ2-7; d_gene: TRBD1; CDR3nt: TGTGCCGGCAGCTTAGCGGGACAGGGGACCTACGAGCAGTACTTC; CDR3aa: CAGSLAGQGTYEQYF
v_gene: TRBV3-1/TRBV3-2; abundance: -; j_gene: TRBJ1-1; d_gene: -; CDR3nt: TGTGCCAGCAGCCTCAAGCGGGGTTCCAGAGAAGCTTTCTTT; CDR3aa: CASSLKRGSREAFF
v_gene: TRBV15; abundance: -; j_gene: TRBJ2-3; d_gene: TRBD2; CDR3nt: TGTGCCACCAGCAGTCCAGCGGGGAGCACAGATACGCAGTATTTT; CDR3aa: CATSSPAGSTDTQYF
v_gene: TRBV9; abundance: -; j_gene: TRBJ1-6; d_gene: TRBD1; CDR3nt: TGTGCCAGCAGCGTAGCGGGACAGGGGAATTCACCCCTCCACTTT; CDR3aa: CASSVAGQGNSPLHF
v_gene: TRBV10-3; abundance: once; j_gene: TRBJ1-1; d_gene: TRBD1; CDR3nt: TGTGCCACCACGACAGGGGACACTGAAGCTTTCTTT; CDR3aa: CATTTGDTEAFF
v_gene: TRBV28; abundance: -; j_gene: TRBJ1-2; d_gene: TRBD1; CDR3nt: TGTGCCAGCAGTGTAGACAGGGGAGGCTATGGCTACACCTTC; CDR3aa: CASSVDRGGYGYTF
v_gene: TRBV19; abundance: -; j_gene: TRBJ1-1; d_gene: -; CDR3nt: TGTGCCAGTAGGTTGAACACTGAAGCTTTCTTT; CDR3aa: CASRLNTEAFF
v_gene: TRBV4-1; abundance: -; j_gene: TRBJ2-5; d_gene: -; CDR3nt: TGCGCCAGCAGCCTCGGCCGGGGCCCCCACCTTGTCGCCCAGTACTTC; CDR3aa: CASSLGRGPHLVAQYF
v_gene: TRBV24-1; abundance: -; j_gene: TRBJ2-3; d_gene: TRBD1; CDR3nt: TGTGCCACCAGTGCAACAGGGGGTGGCACAGATACGCAGTATTTT; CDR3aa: CATSATGGGTDTQYF
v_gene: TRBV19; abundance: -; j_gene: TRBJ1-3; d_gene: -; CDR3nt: TGTGCCAGTAGGCCGTTTGCGACAGCCTCTGGAAACACCATATATTTT; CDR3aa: CASRPFATASGNTIYF
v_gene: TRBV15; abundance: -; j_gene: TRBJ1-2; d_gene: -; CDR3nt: TGTGCCACCAGCAGAGACAGGGCAAGGACGTATGGCTACACCTTC; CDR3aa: CATSRDRARTYGYTF
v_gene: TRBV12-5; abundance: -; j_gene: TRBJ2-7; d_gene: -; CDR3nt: TGTGCTAGTGGTTTAGGGACAATATACGAGCAGTACTTC; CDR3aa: CASGLGTIYEQYF
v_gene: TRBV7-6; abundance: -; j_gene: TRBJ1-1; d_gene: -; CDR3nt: TGTGCCAGCAGCTTACGGGGGCGGGGAAACACTGAAGCTTTCTTT; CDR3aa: CASSLRGRGNTEAFF
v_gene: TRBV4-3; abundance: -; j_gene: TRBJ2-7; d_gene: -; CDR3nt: TGCGCCAGCAGCCAAGGAGTGGGGGACACCCCCTACGAGCAGTACTTC; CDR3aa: CASSQGVGDTPYEQYF
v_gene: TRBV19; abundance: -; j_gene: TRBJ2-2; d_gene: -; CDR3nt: TGTGCCAGTACACAGGGCTTTGCCGGGGAGCTGTTTTTT; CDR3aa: CASTQGFAGELFF
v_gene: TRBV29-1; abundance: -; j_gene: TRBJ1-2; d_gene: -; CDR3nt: TGCAGCGCTCCCACCGACAAGGGGCAAGGCTACACCTTC; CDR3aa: CSAPTDKGQGYTF
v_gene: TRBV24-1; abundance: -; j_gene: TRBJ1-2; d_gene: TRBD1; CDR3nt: TGTGCCACCAGTGATCCTCGGACAGGGGCGACTAACTATGGCTACACCTTC; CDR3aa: CATSDPRTGATNYGYTF
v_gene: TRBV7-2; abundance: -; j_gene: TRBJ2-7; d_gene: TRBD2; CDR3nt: TGTGCCAGCAGCTTAGCTAAGACTAGCGGGAGGTTCAACGAGCAGTACTTC; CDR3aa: CASSLAKTSGRFNEQYF
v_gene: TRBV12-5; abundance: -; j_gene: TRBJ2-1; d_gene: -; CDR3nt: TGTGCTAGTGGCGACACGGGGGAGCAGTTCTTC; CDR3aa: CASGDTGEQFF
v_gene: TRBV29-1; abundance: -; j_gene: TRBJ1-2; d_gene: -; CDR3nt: TGCAGCGTTCTCACAGGGAACGCTTATGGCTACACCTTC; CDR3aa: CSVLTGNAYGYTF
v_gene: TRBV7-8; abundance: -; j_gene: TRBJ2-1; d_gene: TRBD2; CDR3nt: TGTGCCAGCAGCTTGAGGCTAGCGGGAGGCGAGCAGTTCTTC; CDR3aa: CASSLRLAGGEQFF
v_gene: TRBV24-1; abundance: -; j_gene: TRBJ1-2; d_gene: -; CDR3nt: TGTGCCACCAGTCAGGACCCCAGAGATGGCTACACCTTC; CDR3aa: CATSQDPRDGYTF
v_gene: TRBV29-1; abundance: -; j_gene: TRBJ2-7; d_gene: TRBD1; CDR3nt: TGCAGCGTTGAGGACAGGGACTACGAGCAGTACTTC; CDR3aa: CSVEDRDYEQYF
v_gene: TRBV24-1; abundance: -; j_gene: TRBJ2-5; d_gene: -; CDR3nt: TGTGCCACCAGCCCAGGGGTGCTGTACCAAGAGACCCAGTACTTC; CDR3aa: CATSPGVLYQETQYF
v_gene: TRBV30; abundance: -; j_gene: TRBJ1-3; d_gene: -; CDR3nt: TGTGCCTGGAGGAACGGGGGAGGTATCTCTGGAAACACCATATATTTT; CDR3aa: CAWRNGGGISGNTIYF
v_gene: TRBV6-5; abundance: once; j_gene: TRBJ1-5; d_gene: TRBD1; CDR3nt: TGTGCCAGCAGTTTGGACAGGGGCAGACAGCCCCAGCATTTT; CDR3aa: CASSLDRGRQPQHF